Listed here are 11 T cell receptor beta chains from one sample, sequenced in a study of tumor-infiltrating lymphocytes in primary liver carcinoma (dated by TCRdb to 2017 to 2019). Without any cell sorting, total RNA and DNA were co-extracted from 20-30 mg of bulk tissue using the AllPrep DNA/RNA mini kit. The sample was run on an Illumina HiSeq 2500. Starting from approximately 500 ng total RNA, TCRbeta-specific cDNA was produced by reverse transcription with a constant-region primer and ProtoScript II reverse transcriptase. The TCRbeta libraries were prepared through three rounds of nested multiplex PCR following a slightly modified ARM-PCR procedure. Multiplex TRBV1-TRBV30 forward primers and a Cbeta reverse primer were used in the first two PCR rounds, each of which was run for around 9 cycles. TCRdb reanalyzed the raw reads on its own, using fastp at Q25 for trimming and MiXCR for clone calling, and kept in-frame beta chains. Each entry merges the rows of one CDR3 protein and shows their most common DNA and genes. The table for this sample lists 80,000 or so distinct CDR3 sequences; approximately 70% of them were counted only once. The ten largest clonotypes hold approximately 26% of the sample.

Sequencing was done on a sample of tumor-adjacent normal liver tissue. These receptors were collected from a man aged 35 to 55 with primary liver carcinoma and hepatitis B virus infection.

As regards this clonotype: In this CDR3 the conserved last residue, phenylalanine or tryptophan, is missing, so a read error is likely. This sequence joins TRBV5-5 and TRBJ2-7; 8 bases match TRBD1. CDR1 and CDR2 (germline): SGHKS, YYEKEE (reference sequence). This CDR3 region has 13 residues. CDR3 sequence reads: CASSYRTGNEQYL. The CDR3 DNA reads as TGTGCCAGCAGCTATAGGACAGGGAACGAACAGTACTTA.

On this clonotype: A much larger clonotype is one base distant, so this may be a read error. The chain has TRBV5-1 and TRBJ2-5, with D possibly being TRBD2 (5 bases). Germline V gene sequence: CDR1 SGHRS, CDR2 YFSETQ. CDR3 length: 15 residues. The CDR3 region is CASSRVPERWEIQYF. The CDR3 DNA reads TGCGCCAGCAGCCGTGTTCCAGAAAGGTGGGAGATCCAGTACTTC.

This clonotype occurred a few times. CDR3 in amino acids: CASSPRCDTQETQYF. CDR3 in DNA: TGTGCCAGCAGCCCTAGATGCGATACGCAAGAGACCCAGTACTTC. This chain connects TRBV11-2 to TRBJ2-5; D not resolved. The CDR3 consists of 15 residues. V gave up 5 bases and J gave up 2 bases, with 15 bases separating them. Germline V gene data show CDR1 as SGHAT and CDR2 as FQNNGV.

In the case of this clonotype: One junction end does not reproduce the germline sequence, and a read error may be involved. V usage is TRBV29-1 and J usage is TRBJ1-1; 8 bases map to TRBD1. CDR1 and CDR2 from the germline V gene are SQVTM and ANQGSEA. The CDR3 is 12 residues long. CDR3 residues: CSVSSGGTETFF. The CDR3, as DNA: TGCAGCGTTTCGTCAGGGGGCACTGAAACTTTCTTT.

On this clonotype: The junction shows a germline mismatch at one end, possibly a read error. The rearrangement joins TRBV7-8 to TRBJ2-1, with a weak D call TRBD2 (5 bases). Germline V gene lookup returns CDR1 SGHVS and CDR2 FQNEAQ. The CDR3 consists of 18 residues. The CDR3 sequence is CSSSPLRGSAVSYNEQFF. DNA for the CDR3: TGTTCCAGCAGCCCGCTTAGAGGCTCAGCGGTCTCCTACAATGAACAGTTCTTC.

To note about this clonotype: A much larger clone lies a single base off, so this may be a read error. The CDR3 protein is CASSLGRKGTEALF. The CDR3 DNA reads TGTGCCAGCAGCTTAGGGAGGAAGGGTACTGAAGCTCTCTTT. The rearrangement links TRBV13 to TRBJ1-1; D ambiguous. Germline V gives CDR1 PRHDT, CDR2 FYEKMQ (reference sequence). This CDR3 comprises 14 residues.

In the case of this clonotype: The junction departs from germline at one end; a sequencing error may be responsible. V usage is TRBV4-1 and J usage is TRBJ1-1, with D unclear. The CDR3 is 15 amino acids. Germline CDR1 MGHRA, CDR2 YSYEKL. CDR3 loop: CASSHVFRSNTEALF. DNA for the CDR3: TGCGCCAGCAGCCATGTGTTTCGGTCGAACACAGAAGCTCTCTTT.

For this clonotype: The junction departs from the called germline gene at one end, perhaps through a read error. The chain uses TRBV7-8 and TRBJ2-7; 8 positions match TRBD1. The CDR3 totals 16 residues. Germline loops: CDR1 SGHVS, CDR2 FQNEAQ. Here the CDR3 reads CVSSLANQGAFYEQYF. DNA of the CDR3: TGTGTCAGCAGCTTAGCGAACCAGGGGGCATTCTACGAGCAGTACTTC.

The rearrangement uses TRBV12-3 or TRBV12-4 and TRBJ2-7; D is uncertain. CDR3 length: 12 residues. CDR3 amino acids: CAGSLLSYEQYF. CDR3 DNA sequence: TGTGCAGGCAGTTTACTCTCCTACGAGCAGTACTTC.

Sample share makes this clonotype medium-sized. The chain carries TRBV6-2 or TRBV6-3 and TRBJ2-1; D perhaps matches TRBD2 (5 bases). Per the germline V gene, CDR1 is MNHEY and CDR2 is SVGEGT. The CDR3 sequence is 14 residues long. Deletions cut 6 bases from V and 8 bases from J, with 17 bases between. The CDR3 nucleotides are TGTGCCAGCAGGGCCAGCGGTCGGCGGGATGAGCAGTTCTTC. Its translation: CASRASGRRDEQFF.

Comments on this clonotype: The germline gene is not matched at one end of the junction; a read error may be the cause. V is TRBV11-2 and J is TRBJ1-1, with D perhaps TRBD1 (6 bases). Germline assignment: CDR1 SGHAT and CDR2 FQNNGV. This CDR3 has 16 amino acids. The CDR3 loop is CASSRGRAGVFTGAVF. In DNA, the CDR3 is TGTGCCAGCAGTCGAGGTAGGGCAGGGGTCTTCACTGGAGCTGTCTTT.